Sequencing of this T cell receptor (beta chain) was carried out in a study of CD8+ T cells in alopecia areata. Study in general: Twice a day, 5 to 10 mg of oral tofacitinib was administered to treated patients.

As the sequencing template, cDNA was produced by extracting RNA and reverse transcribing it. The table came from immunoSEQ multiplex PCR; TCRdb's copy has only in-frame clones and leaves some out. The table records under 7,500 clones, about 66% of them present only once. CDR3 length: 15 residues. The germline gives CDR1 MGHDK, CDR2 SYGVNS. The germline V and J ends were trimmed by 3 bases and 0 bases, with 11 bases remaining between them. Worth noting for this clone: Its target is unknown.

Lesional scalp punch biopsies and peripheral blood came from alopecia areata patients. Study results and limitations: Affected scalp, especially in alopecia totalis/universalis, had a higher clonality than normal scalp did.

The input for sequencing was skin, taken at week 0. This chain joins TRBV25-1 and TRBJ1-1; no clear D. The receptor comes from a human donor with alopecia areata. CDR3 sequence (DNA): TGTGCCAGCAGTGATCCCGGGAGCATGAACACTGAAGCTTTCTTT. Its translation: CASSDPGSMNTEAFF.